This T cell receptor (beta chain) was profiled in a study of tumor-infiltrating lymphocytes in primary liver carcinoma. Co-extracted RNA and DNA came from 20-30 mg of unsorted bulk tissue. Study results and limitations: Tumor region pairs outstripped tumor-adjacent and tumor-blood pairs in overlap.

Synthesis of TCR beta cDNA was carried out from approximately 0.55 ug total RNA with a constant-region primer. ARM-PCR, slightly modified, supplied the TCR beta libraries through three nested multiplex PCR rounds. Amplification in the first two PCR rounds was performed using TRBV1-TRBV30 forward primers and a C-beta reverse primer for approximately 10 cycles each. TCRdb redid the calling of the multiplex PCR reads with MiXCR, one entry per CDR3 protein. The data show approximately 37,000 distinct CDR3 sequences, approximately 82% seen once. Between the trimmed V and J ends, which lost 4 bases and 5 bases, there was a span of 12 bases. The CDR3 is 13 residues long. The germline CDR1 and CDR2 sequences are SGHNT and YYREEE (reference sequence). Points on this clonotype: Its target is unknown. Given the absence of the conserved phenylalanine or tryptophan at the CDR3 end, a read error is likely.

This chain connects TRBV5-4 to TRBJ1-1; unclear D gene. The sample taken for sequencing was tumor-adjacent normal liver tissue. The origin of this receptor is a man in his forties with primary liver carcinoma and hepatitis B virus infection. CDR3 bases: TGTGCCAGCAGCCCCGGTGGATCGACTGAAGCTTTCATC. It codes for CASSPGGSTEAFI.